The clone carrying this TCR beta chain was counted a single time. The time point: pre-treatment sample, taken before nivolumab and TIL therapy. Tumor tissue came from excised metastases, mostly pleural nodules or supraclavicular lymph nodes. The sample is drawn from a study of TIL therapy for anti-PD-1-resistant metastatic lung cancer. On the study more broadly: Median patient age was 54, ranging roughly 38-85 years.

The immunoSEQ assay was v3. Clones were sequenced by immunoSEQ multiplex PCR, and TCRdb holds only the in-frame ones, with some missing. The sample holds around 5,000 clones, under 70% seen once. Trimming left V 3 bases short and J 0 bases short, with 8 bases between. The CDR3 loop spans 14 amino acids. The germline V gene encodes CDR1 LNHDA and CDR2 SQIVND (reference sequence). The chain couples TRBV19 to TRBJ2-5; D is unclear. The sequenced sample was tumor tissue, obtained at baseline. The TCR comes from a man between 65 and 85 years old with non-small cell lung cancer. In DNA form, the CDR3 reads TGTGCCAGTAGTATTGTCCCTGACCAAGAGACCCAGTACTTC. Protein: CASSIVPDQETQYF.